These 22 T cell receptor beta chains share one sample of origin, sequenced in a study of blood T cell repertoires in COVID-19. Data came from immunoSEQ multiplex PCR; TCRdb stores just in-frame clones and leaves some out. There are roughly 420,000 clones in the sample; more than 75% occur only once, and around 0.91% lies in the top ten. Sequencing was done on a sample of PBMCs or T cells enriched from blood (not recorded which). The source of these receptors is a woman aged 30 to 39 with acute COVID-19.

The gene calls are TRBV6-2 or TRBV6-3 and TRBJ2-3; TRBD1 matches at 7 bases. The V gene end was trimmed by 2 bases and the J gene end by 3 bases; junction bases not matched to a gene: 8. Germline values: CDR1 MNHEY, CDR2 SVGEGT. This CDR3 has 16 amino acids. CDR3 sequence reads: CASSYTTEDRTDTQYF. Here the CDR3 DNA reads TGTGCCAGCAGTTACACTACGGAGGACAGGACAGATACGCAGTATTTT.

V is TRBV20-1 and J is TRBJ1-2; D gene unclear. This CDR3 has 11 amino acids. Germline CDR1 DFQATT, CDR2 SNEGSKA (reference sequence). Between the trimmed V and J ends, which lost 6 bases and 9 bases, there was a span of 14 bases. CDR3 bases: TGCAGTGCAACCTCGGGGAAAAGCTACACCTTC. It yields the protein CSATSGKSYTF.

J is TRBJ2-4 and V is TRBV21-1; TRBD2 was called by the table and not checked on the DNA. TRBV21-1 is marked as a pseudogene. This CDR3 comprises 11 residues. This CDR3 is CASSKVSLPYF. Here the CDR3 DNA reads TGTGCCAGCAGCAAAGTGAGCCTGCCGTACTTC.

The CDR3 protein is CASKRVGTNYGYTF. CDR3 DNA: TGTGCCAGCAAGAGGGTGGGAACTAACTATGGCTACACCTTC. The chain has TRBV5-8 and TRBJ1-2; no reliable D call. Per the germline V gene, CDR1 is SGHTS and CDR2 is YDEGEE. Trimming removed 6 bases at V and 0 bases at J, with 12 bases between. There are 14 residues in the CDR3. Drawing the rest from reference TRBV5-8 and TRBJ1-2, the complete variable domain is EAGVTQSPTHLIKTRGQQATLRCSPISGHTSVYWYQQALGLGLQFLLWYDEGEERNRGNFPPRFSGRQFPNYSSELNVNALELEDSALYLCASKRVGTNYGYTFGSGTRLTVV.

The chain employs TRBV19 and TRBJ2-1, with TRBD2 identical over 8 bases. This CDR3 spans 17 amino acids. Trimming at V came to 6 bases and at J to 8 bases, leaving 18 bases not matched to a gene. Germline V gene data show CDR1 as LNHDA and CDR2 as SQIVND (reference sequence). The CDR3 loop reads CASRFWVGGGPSDEQFF. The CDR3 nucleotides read TGTGCCAGTAGGTTCTGGGTGGGCGGGGGGCCCTCAGATGAGCAGTTCTTC.

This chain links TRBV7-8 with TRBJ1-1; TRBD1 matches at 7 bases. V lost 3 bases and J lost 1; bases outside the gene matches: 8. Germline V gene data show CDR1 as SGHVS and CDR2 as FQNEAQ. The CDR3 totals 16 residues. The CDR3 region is CASSLRQGGRNTEAFF. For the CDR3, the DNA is TGTGCCAGCAGCTTGAGACAGGGAGGTCGGAACACTGAAGCTTTCTTT.

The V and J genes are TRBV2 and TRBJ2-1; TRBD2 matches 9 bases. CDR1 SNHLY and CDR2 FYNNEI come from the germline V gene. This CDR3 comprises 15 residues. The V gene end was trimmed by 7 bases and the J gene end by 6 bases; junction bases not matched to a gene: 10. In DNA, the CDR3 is TGTGCCAGCAAAGCTTGGGCGGGGGGGGTCAATGAGCAGTTCTTC. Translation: CASKAWAGGVNEQFF.

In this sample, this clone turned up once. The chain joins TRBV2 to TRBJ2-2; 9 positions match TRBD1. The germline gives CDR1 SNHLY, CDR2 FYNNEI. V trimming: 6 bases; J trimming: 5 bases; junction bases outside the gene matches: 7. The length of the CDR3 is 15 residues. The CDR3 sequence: CASSGTGGNTGELFF. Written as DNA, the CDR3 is TGTGCCAGCAGCGGAACAGGGGGCAATACCGGGGAGCTGTTTTTT.

CDR3 nucleotides: TGTGCCAGTAGTATACTTTCCGGAGACTCTGGGGCCAACGTCCTGACTTTC. Translation gives CASSILSGDSGANVLTF. This sequence joins TRBV19 and TRBJ2-6; no definite D call. CDR1 and CDR2 from the germline V gene are LNHDA and SQIVND (reference sequence). CDR3 length: 17 residues. V dropped 2 bases and J dropped 0 bases, with 11 bases sitting between them.

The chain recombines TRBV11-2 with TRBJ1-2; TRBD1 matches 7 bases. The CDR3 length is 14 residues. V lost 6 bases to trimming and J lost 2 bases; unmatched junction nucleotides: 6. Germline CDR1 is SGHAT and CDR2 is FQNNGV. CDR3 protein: CASSQPQGNYGYTF. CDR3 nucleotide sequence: TGTGCCAGCAGTCAACCACAGGGGAACTATGGCTACACCTTC.

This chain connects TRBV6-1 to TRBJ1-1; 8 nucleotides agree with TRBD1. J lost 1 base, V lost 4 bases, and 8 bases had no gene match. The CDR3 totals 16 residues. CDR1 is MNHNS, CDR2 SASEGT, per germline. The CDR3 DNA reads TGTGCCAGCAGTGTTTGGGGGGACAGGCCGAACACTGAAGCTTTCTTT. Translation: CASSVWGDRPNTEAFF.

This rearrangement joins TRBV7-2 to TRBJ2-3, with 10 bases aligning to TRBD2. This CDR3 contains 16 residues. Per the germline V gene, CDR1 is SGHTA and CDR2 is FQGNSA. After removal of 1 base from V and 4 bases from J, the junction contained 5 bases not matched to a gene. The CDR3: CASSLEASGGPDTQYF. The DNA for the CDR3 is TGTGCCAGCAGCTTAGAGGCTAGCGGGGGCCCAGATACGCAGTATTTT.

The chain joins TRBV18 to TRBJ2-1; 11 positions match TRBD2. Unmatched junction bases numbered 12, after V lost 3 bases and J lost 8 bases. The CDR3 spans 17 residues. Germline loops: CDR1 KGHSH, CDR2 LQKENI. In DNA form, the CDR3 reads TGTGCCAGCTCACCGAGGCTCGTAGCGGGGGGGCTGGATGAGCAGTTCTTC. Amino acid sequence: CASSPRLVAGGLDEQFF.

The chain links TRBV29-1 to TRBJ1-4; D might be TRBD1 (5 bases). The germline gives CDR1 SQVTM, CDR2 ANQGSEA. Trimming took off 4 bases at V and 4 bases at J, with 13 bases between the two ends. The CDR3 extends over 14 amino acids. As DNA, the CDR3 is TGCAGCGTTGGGGGGGAAGGGAGTAATGAAAAACTGTTTTTT. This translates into CSVGGEGSNEKLFF.

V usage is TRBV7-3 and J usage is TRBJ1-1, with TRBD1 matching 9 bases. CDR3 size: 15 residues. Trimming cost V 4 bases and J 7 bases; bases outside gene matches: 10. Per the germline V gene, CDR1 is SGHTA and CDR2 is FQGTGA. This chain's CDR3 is CASSSPTGGLGEAFF. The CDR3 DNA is TGTGCCAGCAGCTCCCCCACAGGGGGCTTGGGTGAAGCTTTCTTT.

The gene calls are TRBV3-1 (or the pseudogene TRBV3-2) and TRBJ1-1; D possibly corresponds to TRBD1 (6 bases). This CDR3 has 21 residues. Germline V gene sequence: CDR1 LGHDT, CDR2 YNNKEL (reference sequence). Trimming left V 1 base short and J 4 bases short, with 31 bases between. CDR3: CASSQVAGGTLVGPDSTEAFF. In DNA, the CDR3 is TGTGCCAGCAGCCAAGTGGCCGGGGGGACTTTGGTTGGCCCGGACAGCACTGAAGCTTTCTTT.

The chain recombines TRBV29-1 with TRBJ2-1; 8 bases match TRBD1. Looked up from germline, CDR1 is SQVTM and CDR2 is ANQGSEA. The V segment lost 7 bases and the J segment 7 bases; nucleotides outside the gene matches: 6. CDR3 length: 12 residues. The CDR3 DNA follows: TGCAGCGCCCGGACAGGGTCTAATGAGCAGTTCTTC. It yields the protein CSARTGSNEQFF.

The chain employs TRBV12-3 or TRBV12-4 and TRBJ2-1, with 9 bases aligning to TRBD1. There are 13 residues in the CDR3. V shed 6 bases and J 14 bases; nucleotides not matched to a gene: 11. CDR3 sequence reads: CASRIGGTGIEFF. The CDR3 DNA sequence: TGTGCCAGCAGGATAGGGGGGACAGGGATCGAGTTCTTC.

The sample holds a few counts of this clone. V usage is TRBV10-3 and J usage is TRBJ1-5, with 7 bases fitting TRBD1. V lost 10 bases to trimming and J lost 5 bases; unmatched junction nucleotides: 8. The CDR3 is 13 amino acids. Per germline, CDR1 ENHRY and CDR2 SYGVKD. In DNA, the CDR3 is TGTGCCACCCACCGGGACAGAGATCAGCCCCAGCATTTT. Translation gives CATHRDRDQPQHF.

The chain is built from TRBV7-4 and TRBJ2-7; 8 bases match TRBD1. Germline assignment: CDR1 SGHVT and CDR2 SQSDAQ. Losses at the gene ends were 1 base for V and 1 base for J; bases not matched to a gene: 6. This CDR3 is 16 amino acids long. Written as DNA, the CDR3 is TGTGCCAGCAGCTTAGAGAGGACAGGGAGGTCCTACGAGCAGTACTTC. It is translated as CASSLERTGRSYEQYF. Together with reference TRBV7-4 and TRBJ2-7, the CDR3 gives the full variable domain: GAGVSQSPRYKVAKRGRDVALRCDSISGHVTLYWYRQTLGQGSEVLTYSQSDAQRDKSGRPSGRFSAERPERSVSTLKIQRTEQGDSAVYLCASSLERTGRSYEQYFGPGTRLTVT.

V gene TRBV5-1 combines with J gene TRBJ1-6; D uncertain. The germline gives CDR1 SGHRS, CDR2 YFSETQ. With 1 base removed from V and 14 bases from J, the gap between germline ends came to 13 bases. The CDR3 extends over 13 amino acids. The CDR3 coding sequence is TGCGCCAGCAGCTTGATGGAGGCGGAAGCCCTCCACTTT. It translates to CASSLMEAEALHF.

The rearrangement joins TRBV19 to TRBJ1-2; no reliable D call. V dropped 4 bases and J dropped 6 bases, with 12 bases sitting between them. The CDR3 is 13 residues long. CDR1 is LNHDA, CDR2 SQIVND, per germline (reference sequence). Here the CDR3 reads CASSNEEVNGYTF. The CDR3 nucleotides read TGTGCCAGTAGTAATGAGGAGGTAAATGGCTACACCTTC.